This passage covers 28 T cell receptor beta chains from one sample sequenced in a study of T cell responses to AZD1222 COVID-19 vaccine. TCRdb keeps only in-frame clones here, not all; method: immunoSEQ multiplex PCR. The table records around 130,000 clones, over 75% of them present only once. The input for sequencing was peripheral blood, taken on day 0 of MenACWY control vaccination. These receptors were collected from an adult in good health.

This chain uses TRBV7-2 with TRBJ1-2; the D is unclear. The length of the CDR3 is 13 residues. Germline V gene data show CDR1 as SGHTA and CDR2 as FQGNSA. Trimming removed 5 bases from V and 8 bases from J, with 15 bases in between. The DNA for the CDR3 is TGTGCCAGCAGCCCGGTGGCGGTAAAGGGCTACACCTTC. As protein: CASSPVAVKGYTF. Supplemented by reference TRBV7-2 and TRBJ1-2, the full variable domain reads GAGVSQSPSNKVTEKGKDVELRCDPISGHTALYWYRQSLGQGLEFLIYFQGNSAPDKSGLPSDRFSAERTGGSVSTLTIQRTQQEDSAVYLCASSPVAVKGYTFGSGTRLTVV.

The CDR3 region has the DNA TGCGCCAGCAGCTTCCTAGCGGGAGCGGAGTACGAGCAGTACTTC. Translated: CASSFLAGAEYEQYF. The V call is TRBV5-1, the J call TRBJ2-7; 10 positions agree with TRBD2. The CDR3 sequence is 15 residues long. Germline V CDR1 and CDR2: SGHRS, YFSETQ. V dropped 2 bases and J dropped 4; count of bases not matched to a gene: 6.

The genes are TRBV6-6 and TRBJ2-5; 11 nucleotides agree with TRBD2. The CDR3 sequence is 19 residues long. Germline V gene lookup returns CDR1 MNHNY and CDR2 SVGAGI (reference sequence). Losses at the gene ends were 5 bases for V and 5 bases for J; bases not matched to a gene: 19. CDR3 nucleotides: TGTGCCAGCAGTCCTGGGGCATCCGGACTAGCGGGCGGGGGGGAGACCCAGTACTTC. The encoded protein is CASSPGASGLAGGGETQYF.

This clone occurred once. The chain joins TRBV2 to TRBJ2-1; possibly TRBD2 for D (6 bases). The CDR3 spans 14 residues. V shed 8 bases and J shed 8 bases, with 19 bases lying between them. Germline values: CDR1 SNHLY, CDR2 FYNNEI. The CDR3 bases are TGTGCCAGCCTCCCCGGCGGGAACGGAGATGAGCAGTTCTTC. Protein: CASLPGGNGDEQFF.

V gene TRBV6-1 combines with J gene TRBJ1-3, with 9 bases identical to TRBD1. The length of the CDR3 is 18 residues. Trimming took 0 bases from V and 2 from J; bases not matched to a gene: 8. Germline V gene data show CDR1 as MNHNS and CDR2 as SASEGT. The CDR3 sequence is CASSEAHLNRGPGNTIYF. CDR3 coding DNA: TGTGCCAGCAGTGAAGCGCATCTCAACAGGGGGCCTGGAAACACCATATATTTT.

The gene calls are TRBV27 and TRBJ1-5, with no clear D. The length of the CDR3 is 16 residues. V shed 3 bases and J shed 5 bases, with 17 bases lying between them. CDR1 and CDR2 (germline): MNHEY, SMNVEV (reference sequence). This chain's CDR3 is CASSFLPPDPHQPQHF. In DNA form, the CDR3 reads TGTGCCAGCAGTTTCCTCCCCCCAGATCCCCATCAGCCCCAGCATTTT.

The chain employs TRBV28 and TRBJ1-4; D gene unclear. The CDR3 has 14 amino acids. Germline V gene lookup returns CDR1 MDHEN and CDR2 SYDVKM. Trimming removed 3 bases at V and 8 bases at J, with 13 bases between. CDR3 region: CASSFLREREKLFF. As DNA, the CDR3 is TGTGCCAGCAGTTTTTTAAGGGAGAGAGAAAAACTGTTTTTT.

V is TRBV2 and J is TRBJ1-1, with D tentatively TRBD1 (5 bases). Germline V lookup: CDR1 SNHLY, CDR2 FYNNEI. Trimming shortened V by 2 bases and J by 6 bases, and 7 bases separated the two germline ends. The CDR3 is 12 amino acids. CDR3 bases: TGTGCCAGCAGTGAATGGGGCCCTGAAGCTTTCTTT. Translation: CASSEWGPEAFF.

The chain employs TRBV4-2 and TRBJ2-2; the D is unclear. Trimming shortened V by 4 bases and J by 3 bases, and 6 bases separated the two germline ends. CDR3 length: 13 amino acids. Germline loops: CDR1 LGHNA, CDR2 YNFKEQ. The CDR3 here is CASSPIDTGELFF. The CDR3 DNA reads TGTGCCAGCAGCCCTATCGACACCGGGGAGCTGTTTTTT.

The rearrangement uses TRBV5-5 and TRBJ2-3; 10 bases are a match to TRBD2. The CDR3 consists of 15 residues. CDR1 and CDR2 (germline): SGHKS, YYEKEE (reference sequence). Unmatched junction bases numbered 5, after V lost 4 bases and J lost 3 bases. CDR3 loop: CASSPGLADTDTQYF. Here the CDR3 DNA reads TGTGCCAGCAGCCCCGGACTAGCGGATACAGATACGCAGTATTTT.

The chain is built from TRBV19 and TRBJ1-3, with 10 nucleotides matching TRBD1. The J segment lost 2 bases and the V segment lost 4 bases, leaving 5 bases of the junction unmatched. Germline CDR1 reads LNHDA; CDR2 reads SQIVND (reference sequence). The CDR3 consists of 16 residues. The CDR3 reads CASSTGQGLPGNTIYF. CDR3 nucleotide sequence: TGTGCCAGTAGTACGGGACAGGGGTTGCCTGGAAACACCATATATTTT.

The chain recombines TRBV2 with TRBJ1-4, with a possible D match to TRBD1 (5 bases). From germline, CDR1 is SNHLY and CDR2 FYNNEI. Trimming pared 0 bases from V and 0 bases from J, leaving 8 bases between. The CDR3 totals 16 residues. In nucleotides, the CDR3 is TGTGCCAGCAGTGAAGCGCGAGGGGCAACTAATGAAAAACTGTTTTTT. Amino acids: CASSEARGATNEKLFF.

The J gene is TRBJ2-7, the V gene TRBV11-3; TRBD2 agrees at 8 bases. The CDR3 is made up of 15 amino acids. Germline CDR1 SGHNT, CDR2 YENEEA. V was clipped by 3 bases and J by 2 bases; unmatched bases: 6. CDR3 sequence (DNA): TGTGCCAGCAGCTTGGATAGCGGGGCCCCCTACGAGCAGTACTTC. Encoded protein: CASSLDSGAPYEQYF.

This clone was seen a few times. V usage is TRBV5-4 and J usage is TRBJ2-2; the match to TRBD2 covers 9 bases. J lost 7 bases, V lost 2 bases, and 6 bases had no gene match. Germline CDR1 SGHNT, CDR2 YYREEE (reference sequence). The CDR3 totals 15 residues. This CDR3 reads CASSFGGRADGELFF. The CDR3 DNA reads TGTGCCAGCAGCTTCGGCGGGAGGGCCGACGGGGAGCTGTTTTTT. The whole variable domain, filled in from reference TRBV5-4 and TRBJ2-2, reads ETGVTQSPTHLIKTRGQQVTLRCSSQSGHNTVSWYQQALGQGPQFIFQYYREEENGRGNFPPRFSGLQFPNYSSELNVNALELDDSALYLCASSFGGRADGELFFGEGSRLTVL.

The CDR3 coding sequence is TGTGCCAGCAGTTTCTCCGGGGGTCGGAGTTACGAGCAGTACTTC. Translated: CASSFSGGRSYEQYF. V is TRBV27 and J is TRBJ2-7, with D possibly TRBD2 on 6 matching bases. The V end lost 3 bases, the J end lost 4 bases, and 16 bases lay between the germline ends. In germline, CDR1 is MNHEY, CDR2 SMNVEV (reference sequence). The CDR3 is 15 amino acids.

V and J are TRBV11-1 and TRBJ2-2; 8 positions agree with TRBD2. The CDR3 runs to 15 residues. Trimming at V came to 5 bases and at J to 0 bases, leaving 2 bases not matched to a gene. CDR1 SGHAT and CDR2 FQDESV come from the germline V gene (reference sequence). As DNA, the CDR3 is TGTGCCAGCAGCCCAGCGGGGGCGAACACCGGGGAGCTGTTTTTT. It encodes CASSPAGANTGELFF.

V is TRBV19 and J is TRBJ1-5; D is unresolved. Trimming cost V 3 bases and J 5 bases, with 8 bases left between them. CDR1 LNHDA and CDR2 SQIVND come from the germline V gene (reference sequence). The CDR3 contains 13 residues. CDR3 amino acids: CASSIPVYQPQHF. The CDR3 nucleotides are TGTGCCAGTAGTATTCCGGTTTATCAGCCCCAGCATTTT.

V usage is TRBV21-1 and J usage is TRBJ1-5; TRBD1 was called by the table and not checked on the DNA. TRBV21-1 is a documented pseudogene. The CDR3 is 14 amino acids. CDR3 bases: TGTGCCAGCAGCAACCGGGACAGGGATCGGCCCCAGCATTTT. Translated: CASSNRDRDRPQHF.

The gene calls are TRBV27 and TRBJ2-1; D is unresolved. V lost 4 bases and J 6 bases, leaving 10 bases between the germline ends. Germline CDR1 reads MNHEY; CDR2 reads SMNVEV (reference sequence). The CDR3 totals 13 residues. The chain's CDR3 is CASSWNQANEQFF. The CDR3, as DNA: TGTGCCAGCAGTTGGAATCAAGCCAATGAGCAGTTCTTC.

V is TRBV5-1 and J is TRBJ1-4, with TRBD1 matching 7 bases. The CDR3 totals 15 residues. The germline V gene has CDR1 SGHRS and CDR2 YFSETQ. V shed 4 bases, J shed 5 bases, and the junction held 8 bases outside the gene matches. The DNA of the CDR3 is TGCGCCAGCAGCCATCTATCGGGACAGAATGAAAAACTGTTTTTT. Protein product: CASSHLSGQNEKLFF.

The chain recombines TRBV5-1 with TRBJ2-1; 10 nucleotides agree with TRBD2. Germline lookup yields CDR1 SGHRS and CDR2 YFSETQ. The CDR3 extends over 17 amino acids. The ends lost 4 bases at V and 6 bases at J; junction bases unmatched: 13. Written as DNA, the CDR3 is TGCGCCAGCAGCCAATCTATTAGCGGGAGGATCGGCAATGAGCAGTTCTTC. Protein: CASSQSISGRIGNEQFF. The complete variable domain, with remaining parts taken from reference TRBV5-1 and TRBJ2-1, reads KAGVTQTPRYLIKTRGQQVTLSCSPISGHRSVSWYQQTPGQGLQFLFEYFSETQRNKGNFPGRFSGRQFSNSRSEMNVSTLELGDSALYLCASSQSISGRIGNEQFFGPGTRLTVL.

This sequence joins TRBV13 and TRBJ1-4; maybe TRBD1 (5 bases). Deletions cut 5 bases from V and 8 bases from J, with 33 bases between. There are 20 residues in the CDR3. Germline V CDR1 and CDR2: PRHDT, FYEKMQ (reference sequence). The CDR3 loop reads CASSQQVAGPHWGSTEKLFF. The DNA for the CDR3 is TGTGCCAGCAGCCAACAAGTCGCAGGCCCCCATTGGGGGTCGACCGAAAAACTGTTTTTT.

The chain combines TRBV30 with TRBJ2-2, with TRBD2 as a possible D gene (6 bases). The CDR3 covers 15 residues. The germline CDR1 and CDR2 sequences are GTSNPN and SVGIG (reference sequence). V was clipped by 4 bases and J by 0 bases, with 12 bases between them. Written as DNA, the CDR3 is TGTGCCTGGATTGGCGGGACGTCGAACACCGGGGAGCTGTTTTTT. Its translation: CAWIGGTSNTGELFF.

V and J are TRBV5-4 and TRBJ2-7; D is perhaps TRBD1 or TRBD2 (6 bases each). The V gene lost 3 bases and the J gene lost 3 bases, with 13 bases spanning the gap. This CDR3 region has 14 residues. Looked up from germline, CDR1 is SGHNT and CDR2 is YYREEE (reference sequence). The chain's CDR3 is CASSSNGGHYEQYF. CDR3 nucleotide sequence: TGTGCCAGCAGCTCCAACGGGGGCCACTACGAGCAGTACTTC.

The chain joins TRBV7-9 to TRBJ2-7, with TRBD1 identical over 8 bases. With 4 bases clipped from V and 2 bases from J, the junction kept 7 bases outside the gene matches. This CDR3 contains 15 residues. In germline, CDR1 is SEHNR, CDR2 FQNEAQ (reference sequence). The CDR3 spells CASSSRQGRPYEQYF. In DNA, the CDR3 is TGTGCCAGCAGCTCCAGACAGGGGAGACCCTACGAGCAGTACTTC.

The chain uses TRBV2 and TRBJ1-2, with 8 bases identical to TRBD1. CDR3 length: 12 amino acids. Germline values: CDR1 SNHLY, CDR2 FYNNEI. V shed 8 bases, J shed 5 bases, and the junction held 4 bases outside the gene matches. The CDR3 loop is CASGRTGYGYTF. The CDR3 nucleotides are TGTGCCAGCGGCCGGACAGGGTATGGCTACACCTTC.

The genes are TRBV19 and TRBJ2-2; D is unclear. The germline V gene encodes CDR1 LNHDA and CDR2 SQIVND (reference sequence). V was cut by 5 bases and J by 3 bases, with 16 bases left in between. This CDR3 comprises 16 residues. The CDR3: CASSDRRGDYTGELFF. CDR3 nucleotide sequence: TGTGCCAGTAGTGACCGGCGCGGAGACTACACCGGGGAGCTGTTTTTT.

This clone was detected only a few times. This chain connects TRBV11-2 to TRBJ1-2; possibly TRBD1 for D (5 bases). The germline V gene encodes CDR1 SGHAT and CDR2 FQNNGV. CDR3 length equals 14 residues. The V end lost 3 bases, the J end lost 2 bases, and 10 bases lay between the germline ends. The CDR3 nucleotides are TGTGCCAGCAGCTTGACAGCCCCGAACTATGGCTACACCTTC. Translation gives CASSLTAPNYGYTF.